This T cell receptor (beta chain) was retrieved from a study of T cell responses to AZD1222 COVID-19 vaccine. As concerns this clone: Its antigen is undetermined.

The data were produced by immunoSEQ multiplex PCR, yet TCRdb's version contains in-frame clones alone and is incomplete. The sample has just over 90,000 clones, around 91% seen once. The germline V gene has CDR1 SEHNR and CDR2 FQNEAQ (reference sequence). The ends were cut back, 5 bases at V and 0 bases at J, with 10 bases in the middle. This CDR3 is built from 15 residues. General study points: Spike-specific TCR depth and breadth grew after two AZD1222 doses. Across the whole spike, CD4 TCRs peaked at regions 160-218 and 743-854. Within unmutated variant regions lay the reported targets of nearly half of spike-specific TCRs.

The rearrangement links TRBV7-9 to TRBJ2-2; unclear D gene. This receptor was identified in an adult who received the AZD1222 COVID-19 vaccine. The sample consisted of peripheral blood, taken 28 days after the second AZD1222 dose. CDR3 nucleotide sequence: TGTGCCAGCAGCCATAAGCCAACGAACACCGGGGAGCTGTTTTTT. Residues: CASSHKPTNTGELFF.